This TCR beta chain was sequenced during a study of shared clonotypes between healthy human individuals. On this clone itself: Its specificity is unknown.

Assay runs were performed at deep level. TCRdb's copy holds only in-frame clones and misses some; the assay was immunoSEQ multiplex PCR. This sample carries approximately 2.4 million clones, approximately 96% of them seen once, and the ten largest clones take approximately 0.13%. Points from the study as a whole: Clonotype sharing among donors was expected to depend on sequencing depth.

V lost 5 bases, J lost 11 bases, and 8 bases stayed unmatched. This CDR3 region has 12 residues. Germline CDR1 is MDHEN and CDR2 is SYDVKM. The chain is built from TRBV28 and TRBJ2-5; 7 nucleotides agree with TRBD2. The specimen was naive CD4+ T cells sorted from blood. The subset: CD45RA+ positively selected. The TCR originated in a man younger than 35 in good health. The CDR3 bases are TGTGCCAGCAGTGAACTAGCGAGCGGACAGTACTTC. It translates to CASSELASGQYF.